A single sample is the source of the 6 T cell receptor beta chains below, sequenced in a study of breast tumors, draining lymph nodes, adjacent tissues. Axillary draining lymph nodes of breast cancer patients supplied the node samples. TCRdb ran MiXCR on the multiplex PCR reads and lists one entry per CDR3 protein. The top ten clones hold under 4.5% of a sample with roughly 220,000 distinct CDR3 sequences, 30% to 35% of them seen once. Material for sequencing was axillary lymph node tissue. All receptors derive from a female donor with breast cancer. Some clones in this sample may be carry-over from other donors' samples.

The CDR3 DNA is TGCAGTGCTAGAGGAATCGGGGCCAACGTCCTGACTTTC. Protein: CSARGIGANVLTF. V and J are TRBV20-1 and TRBJ2-6; D gene unclear. Germline loops: CDR1 DFQATT, CDR2 SNEGSKA (reference sequence). This CDR3 is built from 13 residues. V was clipped by 1 base and J by 4 bases, with 5 bases between them.

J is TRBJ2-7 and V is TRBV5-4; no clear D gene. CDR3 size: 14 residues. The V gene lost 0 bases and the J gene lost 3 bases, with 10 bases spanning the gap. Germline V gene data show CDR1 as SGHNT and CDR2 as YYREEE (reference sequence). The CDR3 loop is CASSLERRFYEQYF. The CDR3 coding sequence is TGTGCCAGCAGCTTGGAGAGGCGCTTCTACGAGCAGTACTTC.

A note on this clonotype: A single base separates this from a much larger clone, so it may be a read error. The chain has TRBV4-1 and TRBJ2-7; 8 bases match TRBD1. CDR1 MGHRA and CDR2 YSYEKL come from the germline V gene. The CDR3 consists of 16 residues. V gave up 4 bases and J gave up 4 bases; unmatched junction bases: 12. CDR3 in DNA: TGCGCCAGCAGCCCAGCGGTGGACAGGGCTTTTTACGAGCAGTACTTC. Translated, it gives CASSPAVDRAFYEQYF.

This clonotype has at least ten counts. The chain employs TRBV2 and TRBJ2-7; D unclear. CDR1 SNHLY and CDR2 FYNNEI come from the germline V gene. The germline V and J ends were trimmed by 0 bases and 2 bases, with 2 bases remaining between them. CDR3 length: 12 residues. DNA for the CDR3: TGTGCCAGCAGTGAAGCCGCCTACGAGCAGTACTTC. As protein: CASSEAAYEQYF.

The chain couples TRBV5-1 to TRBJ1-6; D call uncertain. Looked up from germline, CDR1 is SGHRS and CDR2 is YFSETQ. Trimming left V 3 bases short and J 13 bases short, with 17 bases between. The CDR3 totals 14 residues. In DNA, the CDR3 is TGCGCCAGCAGCTCTACCGGGATGAACTCCCCCCTCCACTTT. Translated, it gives CASSSTGMNSPLHF.

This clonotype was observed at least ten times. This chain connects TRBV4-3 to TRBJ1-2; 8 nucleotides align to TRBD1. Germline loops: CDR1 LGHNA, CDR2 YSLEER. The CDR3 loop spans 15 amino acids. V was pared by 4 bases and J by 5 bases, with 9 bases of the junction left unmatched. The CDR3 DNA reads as TGCGCCAGCAGCCTCCAACGAACAGGGGGATATGGCTACACCTTC. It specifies CASSLQRTGGYGYTF.